The T cell receptor beta chain under discussion was sequenced for a study of CD8 T cells in Susac syndrome (dated by TCRdb to between 2018 and 2020). At the level of the whole study: The study used repertoire sequencing to test whether antigen drove CD8+ T cell activation and differentiation in Susac syndrome. Clonality of the CD8+ T cell repertoire was compared between eleven to twelve healthy donors, approximately 14 Susac syndrome patients and about 15 multiple sclerosis patients.

RNA was extracted using the RNeasy kit, and about 0.45 to 1 ug of the RNA was reverse transcribed with random hexamers. TCR beta CDR3 regions were amplified with the immunoSEQ multiplex PCR assay covering 54 Vbeta and 13 Jbeta segments. Bias from PCR amplification was corrected by using a synthetic template baseline for primer optimization and for computational correction. The study's own analysis went as follows. Only productive sequences were kept, with reads annotated to V, D and J genes according to IMGT and analyzed in immunoSEQ Analyzer. To calculate clonality, Shannon entropy was normalized by log2 of the number of productive unique sequences and then subtracted from one. For each patient and control, public and private clones were evaluated among the 100 most prevalent clones. Susac-specific clones were defined as absent from healthy and MS cohorts, over a thousand published viral clones and other ImmuneACCESS disease sequences. TCRdb reworked the public reads: Q25 trimming with fastp, MiXCR clone assembly, productive beta chains retained. Every CDR3 protein is listed once, alongside the most common genes and DNA of its rows. The authors' filters were not applied to this entry. This sample holds about 60,000 distinct CDR3 sequences; around nine tenths were observed only once. Approximately 0.21% of the sample is held by the ten biggest clonotypes.

The study at large found these results: The study acknowledged that relatively few individuals were included in the TCR sequencing and HLA analysis.

Looking up the germline V gene yields CDR1 MNHEY and CDR2 SVGAGI. V is trimmed back by 0 bases and J by 0 bases, and the junction contains 5 bases that no gene match accounts for. From the cysteine up to the phenylalanine, the CDR3 has a length of 16 residues. CDR3 DNA is the only sequence kept; it has 48 bases, read in frame from the first base. High-throughput TCR beta sequencing profiled peripheral blood CD8+ and CD4+ T cells from healthy donors, Susac syndrome patients and multiple sclerosis patients. Healthy donors were included as age- and sex-matched controls. Bulk CD8+ and CD4+ T cells were purified magnetically by negative isolation, whereas CD8+ TEMRA cells were enriched by FACS. Blood was collected in EDTA tubes and processed within 24 hours, with PBMCs isolated through density gradient centrifugation. PBMCs intended for TCR sequencing were cryopreserved in liquid nitrogen and thawed later in a water bath at 37 degrees C. Purity of sorted or isolated CD4+, CD8+ and CD8+ TEMRA cells was at least 90%.

About this clonotype: Its antigen is not yet known. Base quality data are lacking; no much larger clone is found one base away.

The specimen sequenced was CD8+ T cells from PBMCs. The V gene is TRBV6-5 and the J gene is TRBJ2-7; a stretch of 7 junction bases matches TRBD1. The TCR originated in a human donor in good health. The DNA sequence reads TGTGCCAGCAGTTACTCGACGGGACAGAGCTCCTACGAGCAGTACTTC. This codes for CASSYSTGQSSYEQYF.